The 8 T cell receptor beta chains presented below share a single source sample, sequenced in a study of siplizumab effects on memory and regulatory T cells (dated by TCRdb to between 2018 and 2021). Library method: the immunoSEQ multiplex PCR assay. In its TCRdb copy, this immuneACCESS table keeps in-frame sequences only and misses some clones. Where compared with another copy, unresolved V genes explain less than half of these, and the others have no known cause. The sample table records about 120,000 clones; 85% to 95% of these occur just once. Over 0.15% of the sample lies in the top ten. Sequencing was performed on non-Treg CD4+ T cells sorted from blood. The sample's cell subset or site label, decoded: FACS-sorted unstimulated CD4+ non-regulatory T cells. The receptors derive from a human donor in good health.

The chain is built from TRBV19 and TRBJ2-7; no reliable D call. This CDR3 comprises 13 residues. V was shortened by 8 bases and J by 4 bases, with 15 bases between the two germline ends. CDR1 is LNHDA and CDR2 is SQIVND in the germline V gene (reference sequence). CDR3 in DNA: TGTGCCAGTGGCTACGGAGTAGGGTACGAGCAGTACTTC. Translation gives CASGYGVGYEQYF.

The chain carries TRBV6-5 and TRBJ1-1; D gene unclear. The ends were cut back, 7 bases at V and 7 bases at J, with 16 bases in the middle. The germline CDR1 and CDR2 sequences are MNHEY and SVGAGI. The CDR3 runs 13 residues. The CDR3 DNA reads as TGTGCCAGCATTACGGGGATTCGTGGTGAAGCTTTCTTT. Translation gives CASITGIRGEAFF.

J is TRBJ1-1 and V is TRBV2; maybe TRBD1 (6 bases). This CDR3 contains 14 residues. Germline V CDR1 and CDR2: SNHLY, FYNNEI. The V end was cut by 4 bases, the J end by 5 bases, with 14 bases between. Here the CDR3 DNA reads TGTGCCAGCAGTGTGGGGGGGGCGGTAACTGAAGCTTTCTTT. Its protein product is CASSVGGAVTEAFF.

The sample holds one count of this clone. For the CDR3, the DNA is TGTGCCAGCAGCTTCTTGGCGGGGGGCAATGAGCAGTTCTTC. It codes for CASSFLAGGNEQFF. This sequence joins TRBV5-4 and TRBJ2-1, with 8 positions matching TRBD2. Trimming removed 2 bases from V and 6 bases from J; junction bases left unmatched: 4. Germline lookup yields CDR1 SGHNT and CDR2 YYREEE (reference sequence). The CDR3 is 14 residues long.

This chain connects TRBV6-5 to TRBJ2-7; 7 bases align to TRBD1. V trimming: 6 bases; J trimming: 3 bases; junction bases outside the gene matches: 8. The CDR3 totals 14 residues. Germline V gene data show CDR1 as MNHEY and CDR2 as SVGAGI. CDR3 residues: CASRPTGSVYEQYF. The CDR3 DNA follows: TGTGCCAGCAGACCGACAGGGAGCGTCTACGAGCAGTACTTC.

This clone was seen a handful of times. The chain uses TRBV27 and TRBJ2-7, with D uncertain. Deletions cut 4 bases from V and 0 bases from J, with 16 bases between. This CDR3 has 16 amino acids. Per germline, CDR1 MNHEY and CDR2 SMNVEV (reference sequence). CDR3 residues: CASSSTLRQSSYEQYF. The CDR3 DNA is TGTGCCAGCAGTTCGACTCTTAGGCAGAGCTCCTACGAGCAGTACTTC.

The chain uses TRBV19 and TRBJ2-7, with D maybe TRBD2 (7 bases). Germline loops: CDR1 LNHDA, CDR2 SQIVND (reference sequence). CDR3 length: 15 residues. The ends were cut back, 9 bases at V and 0 bases at J, with 18 bases in the middle. CDR3 protein: CASAQGRESSYEQYF. Written as DNA, the CDR3 is TGTGCCAGCGCCCAGGGGCGGGAGAGCTCCTACGAGCAGTACTTC.

This clone was recorded once. One end of the junction varies from germline; a read error may be responsible. J is TRBJ2-7 and V is TRBV7-8; tentative D call: TRBD1 (6 bases). This CDR3 is 12 amino acids long. The germline CDR1 and CDR2 sequences are SGHVS and FQNEAQ. CDR3 protein: CASSPGTRGLGF. The CDR3 nucleotides are TGTGCCAGCAGCCCCGGGACAAGGGGGTTAGGCTTC.